This T cell receptor beta chain was profiled in a study of OX40 agonist ivuxolimab in advanced cancers. Study-level background: Ivuxolimab, an antibody acting as an agonist of OX40 (CD134), was used to treat patients. Partial responses were achieved by three patients, one with hepatocellular carcinoma and two with cutaneous melanoma.

The germline V gene has CDR1 MNHEY and CDR2 SVGAGI. The CDR3 runs to 14 residues. Trimming removed 8 bases at V and 0 bases at J, with 11 bases between. Study conclusions and caveats: CD4+ and CD8+ blood T cells expanded clonally by week 6 at 0.1 to 3.0 mg/kg. Fewer expanded clones were found on average in CD4+ than in CD8+ T cells.

Only in-frame clones appear in the TCRdb table, and some are missing; sequencing was by immunoSEQ multiplex PCR. The profile covers 69,000 or so clones, with less than 85% appearing a single time and about 0.82% taken by the ten largest. As concerns this clone: Its matching antigen is unknown.

Here the sequenced sample was CD4+ or CD8+ T cells sorted from blood, taken in a trial of the OX40 agonist ivuxolimab. The sequence was obtained from an adult with an advanced solid tumor such as melanoma, head and neck, liver or kidney cancer. The rearrangement links TRBV6-5 to TRBJ1-5; D is perhaps TRBD1 (6 bases). The CDR3 DNA sequence: TGTGCCAGCGGGACAAGCTATAGCAATCAGCCCCAGCATTTT. This translates into CASGTSYSNQPQHF.